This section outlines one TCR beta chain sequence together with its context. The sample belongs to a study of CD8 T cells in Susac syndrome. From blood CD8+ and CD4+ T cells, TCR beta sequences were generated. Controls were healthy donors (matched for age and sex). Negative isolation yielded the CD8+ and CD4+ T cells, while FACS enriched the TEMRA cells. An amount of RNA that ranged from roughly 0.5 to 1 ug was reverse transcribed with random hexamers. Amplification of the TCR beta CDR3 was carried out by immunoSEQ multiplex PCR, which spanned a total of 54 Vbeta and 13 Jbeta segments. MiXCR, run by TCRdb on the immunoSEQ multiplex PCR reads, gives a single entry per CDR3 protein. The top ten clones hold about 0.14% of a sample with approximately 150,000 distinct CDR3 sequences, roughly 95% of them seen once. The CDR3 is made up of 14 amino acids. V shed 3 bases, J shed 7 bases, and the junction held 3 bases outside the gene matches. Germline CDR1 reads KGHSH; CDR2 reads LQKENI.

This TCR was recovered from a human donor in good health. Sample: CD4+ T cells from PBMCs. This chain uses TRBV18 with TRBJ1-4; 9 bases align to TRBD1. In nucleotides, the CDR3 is TGTGCCAGCTCACCGGGACAGGGAGGTGAAAAACTGTTTTTT. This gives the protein CASSPGQGGEKLFF.